The 28 T cell receptor beta chains listed next were all sequenced from one sample in a study of blood T cell repertoires in COVID-19. Profiling relied on immunoSEQ multiplex PCR, and the TCRdb table lists in-frame clones only, not all of them. This sample carries 250,000 to 300,000 clones, 88% of them seen once, and the ten largest clones take 6.9%. Sequenced input: peripheral blood. The receptors here all came from a woman aged 25 to 39 who had recovered from COVID-19.

This chain uses TRBV5-5 with TRBJ1-1; 7 bases agree with TRBD1. Germline V gene sequence: CDR1 SGHKS, CDR2 YYEKEE (reference sequence). V was pared by 3 bases and J by 3 bases, with 8 bases of the junction left unmatched. CDR3 length equals 15 residues. CDR3 sequence (DNA): TGTGCCAGCAGCTATACAGGGGTTAGGGACACTGAAGCTTTCTTT. Its protein is CASSYTGVRDTEAFF. The whole variable domain, remainder taken from reference TRBV5-5 and TRBJ1-1, is DAGVTQSPTHLIKTRGQQVTLRCSPISGHKSVSWYQQVLGQGPQFIFQYYEKEERGRGNFPDRFSARQFPNYSSELNVNALLLGDSALYLCASSYTGVRDTEAFFGQGTRLTVV.

V and J are TRBV5-3 and TRBJ1-1, with 8 nucleotides matching TRBD1. TRBV5-3 is known as an ORF, though its function is uncertain. V lost 1 base to trimming and J lost 5 bases; unmatched junction nucleotides: 10. This CDR3 region has 16 residues. Here the CDR3 DNA reads TGTGCCAGAAGCTTGAGGGAGAGGACAGGGTTAACTGAAGCTTTCTTT. This codes for CARSLRERTGLTEAFF.

This chain uses TRBV18 with TRBJ2-3, with a tentative D call TRBD2 (5 bases). V shed 4 bases and J shed 5 bases, with 19 bases lying between them. Germline loops: CDR1 KGHSH, CDR2 LQKENI. The CDR3 loop spans 16 amino acids. CDR3 coding DNA: TGTGCCAGCTCACAGATACACGCAAACGAGGGAGATACGCAGTATTTT. This sequence encodes CASSQIHANEGDTQYF.

The chain combines TRBV18 with TRBJ2-3; TRBD2 might be the D (5 bases). In germline, CDR1 is KGHSH, CDR2 LQKENI. Trimming pared 3 bases from V and 2 bases from J, leaving 12 bases between. The CDR3 has 15 amino acids. CDR3 region: CASSPNGVPTDTQYF. The CDR3 DNA reads TGTGCCAGCTCACCGAACGGGGTCCCCACAGATACGCAGTATTTT.

Written as DNA, the CDR3 is TGTGCCAGCAGTGAACTGAGACACCAGAACACTGAAGCTTTCTTT. Protein sequence: CASSELRHQNTEAFF. The rearrangement links TRBV6-1 to TRBJ1-1, with D hard to call. Germline values: CDR1 MNHNS, CDR2 SASEGT. This CDR3 spans 15 amino acids. V was shortened by 2 bases and J by 1 base, with 11 bases between the two germline ends.

The chain employs TRBV28 and TRBJ2-2; 14 positions agree with TRBD2. Looked up from germline, CDR1 is MDHEN and CDR2 is SYDVKM. CDR3 length equals 17 residues. Trimming took 6 bases from V and 4 from J; bases not matched to a gene: 7. The CDR3 nucleotides read TGTGCCAGCAGCGAGACTAGCGGGGGGGCCGGCACCGGGGAGCTGTTTTTT. Protein product: CASSETSGGAGTGELFF.

The chain recombines TRBV5-1 with TRBJ2-2; D possibly corresponds to TRBD2 (6 bases). The germline V gene encodes CDR1 SGHRS and CDR2 YFSETQ. The V gene lost 1 base and the J gene lost 3 bases, with 13 bases spanning the gap. The CDR3 covers 16 residues. CDR3 loop: CASSLRVASDTGELFF. In DNA, the CDR3 is TGCGCCAGCAGCTTGAGGGTGGCTAGCGACACCGGGGAGCTGTTTTTT.

The chain is built from TRBV27 and TRBJ1-1; possible D gene TRBD1, 6 bases. This CDR3 spans 13 amino acids. From germline, CDR1 is MNHEY and CDR2 SMNVEV (reference sequence). The V end lost 4 bases, the J end lost 1 base, and 7 bases lay between the germline ends. CDR3 nucleotides: TGTGCCAGCAGTTACAGGGAGAACACTGAAGCTTTCTTT. Translated, it gives CASSYRENTEAFF.

The rearrangement joins TRBV6-4 to TRBJ2-7; 9 nucleotides line up with TRBD2. V was clipped by 6 bases and J by 9 bases; unmatched bases: 21. The CDR3 spans 17 residues. Germline V gene lookup returns CDR1 MRHNA and CDR2 SNTAGT. As DNA, the CDR3 is TGTGCCAGCAGCCTAAGGCGCAGCAGCGGGGGGTCCGAGGGGCAGTACTTC. Translating it yields CASSLRRSSGGSEGQYF.

The rearrangement uses TRBV7-3 and TRBJ1-4, with a weak D call TRBD1 (5 bases). Trimming removed 10 bases at V and 4 bases at J, with 13 bases between. The CDR3 contains 13 residues. Germline-derived CDR1 and CDR2 are SGHTA and FQGTGA. CDR3 bases: TGTGCCACCAGGGACTTTCTTAATGAAAAACTGTTTTTT. Protein product: CATRDFLNEKLFF.

The V gene is TRBV14, the J gene TRBJ2-1, with TRBD2 as a possible D gene (5 bases). Trimming pared 4 bases from V and 10 bases from J, leaving 11 bases between. Germline V gene sequence: CDR1 SGHDN, CDR2 FVKESK. The CDR3 length is 12 residues. The CDR3 here is CASSPWPGEQFF. The CDR3 nucleotides read TGTGCCAGCAGCCCTTGGCCGGGAGAGCAGTTCTTC.

The CDR3 here is CASSRDSEAFF. In nucleotides, the CDR3 is TGTGCCAGCAGCCGGGACAGTGAAGCTTTCTTT. The chain is built from TRBV7-8 and TRBJ1-1; 7 nucleotides agree with TRBD1. The V segment lost 5 bases and the J segment 7 bases; nucleotides outside the gene matches: 1. This CDR3 has 11 amino acids. Germline V gene sequence: CDR1 SGHVS, CDR2 FQNEAQ. Combining the CDR3 with reference TRBV7-8 and TRBJ1-1 gives the whole variable domain GAGVSQSPRYKVAKRGQDVALRCDPISGHVSLFWYQQALGQGPEFLTYFQNEAQLDKSGLPSDRFFAERPEGSVSTLKIQRTQQEDSAVYLCASSRDSEAFFGQGTRLTVV.

J is TRBJ2-7 and V is TRBV5-1, with 7 bases fitting TRBD1. After removal of 4 bases from V and 3 bases from J, the junction contained 4 bases not matched to a gene. This CDR3 has 13 amino acids. Germline assignment: CDR1 SGHRS and CDR2 YFSETQ. The CDR3 reads CASSKGGFYEQYF. The DNA for the CDR3 is TGCGCCAGCAGCAAAGGGGGCTTCTACGAGCAGTACTTC.

This clone has just one count. The chain employs TRBV9 and TRBJ2-2; weak D call: TRBD2 (6 bases). From germline, CDR1 is SGDLS and CDR2 YYNGEE. V dropped 0 bases and J dropped 5 bases, with 14 bases sitting between them. The CDR3 sequence is 16 residues long. CDR3 DNA: TGTGCCAGCAGCGTAGCTACAGTCGGGGGAACCGGGGAGCTGTTTTTT. Encoded protein: CASSVATVGGTGELFF. Using reference TRBV9 and TRBJ2-2 for the parts outside the CDR3, the full variable domain is DSGVTQTPKHLITATGQRVTLRCSPRSGDLSVYWYQQSLDQGLQFLIQYYNGEERAKGNILERFSAQQFPDLHSELNLSSLELGDSALYFCASSVATVGGTGELFFGEGSRLTVL.

The chain couples TRBV27 to TRBJ1-2, with D unclear. Germline V gives CDR1 MNHEY, CDR2 SMNVEV (reference sequence). There are 13 residues in the CDR3. Trimming left V 2 bases short and J 4 bases short, with 8 bases between. The CDR3 sequence is CASSLGGLYGYTF. The CDR3 DNA is TGTGCCAGCAGTTTAGGTGGGCTCTATGGCTACACCTTC.

The J gene is TRBJ2-3, the V gene TRBV6-2 or TRBV6-3, with D possibly being TRBD1 (6 bases). CDR1 is MNHEY and CDR2 is SVGEGT in the germline V gene. There are 13 residues in the CDR3. Between the trimmed V and J ends, which lost 5 bases and 6 bases, there was a span of 12 bases. The CDR3 sequence is CASSRQASDTQYF. The DNA of the CDR3 is TGTGCCAGCAGTAGACAGGCCTCCGATACGCAGTATTTT.

The rearrangement uses TRBV28 and TRBJ1-1; D gene ambiguous. Between the trimmed V and J ends, which lost 5 bases and 4 bases, there was a span of 8 bases. CDR1 and CDR2 from the germline V gene are MDHEN and SYDVKM. CDR3 length: 12 amino acids. The CDR3 region is CASSVTSTEAFF. CDR3 in DNA: TGTGCCAGCAGTGTCACGAGCACTGAAGCTTTCTTT.

The count of this clone is one. This sequence joins TRBV7-9 and TRBJ2-2; no firm D call. CDR1 and CDR2 (germline): SEHNR, FQNEAQ (reference sequence). Trimming removed 6 bases from V and 4 bases from J, with 12 bases in between. The CDR3 extends over 14 amino acids. CDR3 sequence: CASRITAGTGELFF. DNA for the CDR3: TGTGCCAGCAGGATAACAGCAGGCACCGGGGAGCTGTTTTTT. The whole variable domain, remainder taken from reference TRBV7-9 and TRBJ2-2, is DTGVSQNPRHKITKRGQNVTFRCDPISEHNRLYWYRQTLGQGPEFLTYFQNEAQLEKSRLLSDRFSAERPKGSFSTLEIQRTEQGDSAMYLCASRITAGTGELFFGEGSRLTVL.

The V gene is TRBV6-5, the J gene TRBJ1-1, with 8 bases matching TRBD1. After removal of 2 bases from V and 6 bases from J, the junction contained 5 bases not matched to a gene. The CDR3 length is 14 residues. Germline V gene lookup returns CDR1 MNHEY and CDR2 SVGAGI. CDR3 sequence reads: CASSYDRGWAEAFF. CDR3 bases: TGTGCCAGCAGTTACGACAGGGGTTGGGCTGAAGCTTTCTTT.

The chain links TRBV5-1 to TRBJ2-7; a weak D match, TRBD1 (5 bases). Germline values: CDR1 SGHRS, CDR2 YFSETQ. The V gene lost 1 base and the J gene lost 1 base, with 9 bases spanning the gap. The CDR3 has 14 residues. The CDR3 bases are TGCGCCAGCAGCTTGCAGGGTGAGTCCTACGAGCAGTACTTC. The encoded protein is CASSLQGESYEQYF.

The rearrangement uses TRBV2 and TRBJ1-4; D is unclear. CDR1 SNHLY and CDR2 FYNNEI come from the germline V gene. V was cut by 2 bases and J by 5 bases, with 15 bases left in between. The CDR3 length is 16 residues. CDR3 protein: CASSELGGPQNEKLFF. CDR3 bases: TGTGCCAGCAGTGAACTTGGAGGCCCGCAGAATGAAAAACTGTTTTTT.

This chain links TRBV19 with TRBJ2-7; 9 nucleotides match TRBD1. V trimming: 5 bases; J trimming: 3 bases; junction bases outside the gene matches: 8. Germline loops: CDR1 LNHDA, CDR2 SQIVND (reference sequence). The CDR3 covers 15 residues. This CDR3 is CASSPSGQGDYEQYF. In DNA form, the CDR3 reads TGTGCCAGTAGTCCCTCGGGACAGGGCGACTACGAGCAGTACTTC.

This clone has just one count. The V and J genes are TRBV24-1 and TRBJ2-1; 14 positions agree with TRBD2. Trimming at V came to 7 bases and at J to 6 bases, leaving 7 bases not matched to a gene. The germline gives CDR1 KGHDR, CDR2 SFDVKD. This CDR3 comprises 16 residues. CDR3 bases: TGTGCCACCAGCGGACTAGCGGGGGGCCCCGGCAATGAGCAGTTCTTC. This codes for CATSGLAGGPGNEQFF.

This clone was counted between two and nine times. The rearrangement uses TRBV7-9 and TRBJ2-3, with D maybe TRBD1 (6 bases). The ends were cut back, 5 bases at V and 4 bases at J, with 22 bases in the middle. The germline V gene has CDR1 SEHNR and CDR2 FQNEAQ (reference sequence). The CDR3 loop spans 17 amino acids. CDR3 DNA sequence: TGTGCCAGCAGCCTGGCTAAAGGGGGTCCAGGGTCAGATACGCAGTATTTT. This translates into CASSLAKGGPGSDTQYF.

This clone was counted between two and nine times. This chain uses TRBV9 with TRBJ1-2; 10 nucleotides align to TRBD1. CDR3 length: 16 amino acids. After removal of 3 bases from V and 7 bases from J, the junction contained 12 bases not matched to a gene. Germline CDR1 is SGDLS and CDR2 is YYNGEE. CDR3 protein: CASSGAGTGVGLGYTF. The CDR3 nucleotides are TGTGCCAGCAGCGGAGCCGGGACAGGGGTGGGGCTTGGCTACACCTTC.

This clone has only one observation. The chain joins TRBV4-1 to TRBJ2-7; 7 nucleotides line up with TRBD2. Germline CDR1 MGHRA, CDR2 YSYEKL. The ends lost 4 bases at V and 2 bases at J; junction bases unmatched: 14. This CDR3 spans 17 amino acids. CDR3 loop: CASSPQLSGTDAYEQYF. The CDR3, as DNA: TGCGCCAGCAGCCCCCAGCTAAGCGGGACGGATGCCTACGAGCAGTACTTC.

The CDR3 is CASTTEGSWGTDTQYF. CDR3 nucleotides: TGTGCCAGCACCACAGAGGGTAGCTGGGGCACAGATACGCAGTATTTT. The J gene is TRBJ2-3, the V gene TRBV2; D might be TRBD2 (5 bases). Germline V gene sequence: CDR1 SNHLY, CDR2 FYNNEI. V was trimmed by 7 bases and J by 1 base, leaving 18 bases between them. The CDR3 spans 16 residues.

The CDR3 DNA is TGCGCCAGCAGCTTGATGCAGATAGCTCAAGAGACCCAGTACTTC. Protein product: CASSLMQIAQETQYF. The chain links TRBV5-1 to TRBJ2-5, with D unclear. The CDR3 has 15 amino acids. The V end lost 1 base, the J end lost 2 bases, and 12 bases lay between the germline ends. Germline V gene data show CDR1 as SGHRS and CDR2 as YFSETQ.